The 19 T cell receptor beta chains below were found in one sample sequenced in a study of cytomegalovirus exposure and HLA in healthy donors. It was with 60 Vbeta and 13 Jbeta primers that the PCR ran. Some clones are missing from TCRdb's copy, which holds only in-frame ones; the method was immunoSEQ multiplex PCR. The sample consists of roughly 190,000 clones, roughly 81% of them appearing once. Input material: PBMCs. Receptors were obtained from a woman aged 25-40 years in good health and CMV-seropositive.

The chain links TRBV9 to TRBJ1-4, with D perhaps TRBD1 (5 bases). V lost 4 bases and J lost 5, with 18 bases in between. The CDR3 loop spans 16 amino acids. Germline CDR1 SGDLS, CDR2 YYNGEE. The DNA of the CDR3 is TGTGCCAGCAGCCCCCATGGGGCAGGGCCAAATGAAAAACTGTTTTTT. Translation gives CASSPHGAGPNEKLFF. Filled out from reference TRBV9 and TRBJ1-4, the complete variable domain reads DSGVTQTPKHLITATGQRVTLRCSPRSGDLSVYWYQQSLDQGLQFLIQYYNGEERAKGNILERFSAQQFPDLHSELNLSSLELGDSALYFCASSPHGAGPNEKLFFGSGTQLSVL.

V is TRBV28 and J is TRBJ2-1; D not certain. With 2 bases removed from V and 4 bases from J, the gap between germline ends came to 9 bases. Germline V gene sequence: CDR1 MDHEN, CDR2 SYDVKM. This CDR3 has 14 amino acids. CDR3 sequence (DNA): TGTGCCAGCAGTTTAGTCGGAGCTTACAATGAGCAGTTCTTC. Its protein is CASSLVGAYNEQFF.

The rearrangement uses TRBV6-1 and TRBJ1-4, with TRBD1 matching 9 bases. V lost 8 bases to trimming and J lost 8 bases; unmatched junction nucleotides: 6. The germline V gene has CDR1 MNHNS and CDR2 SASEGT. This CDR3 region has 13 residues. CDR3 nucleotides: TGTGCCAGCGGGCGGGACAGGGTCGAAAAACTGTTTTTT. Protein sequence: CASGRDRVEKLFF.

The V gene is TRBV6-6, the J gene TRBJ2-7, with 12 positions matching TRBD1. This CDR3 is 14 amino acids long. Germline CDR1 and CDR2: MNHNY and SVGAGI (reference sequence). J gave up 2 bases and V 6 bases, and 2 bases lay outside the gene matches. CDR3 DNA sequence: TGTGCCAGCAGACGGGACAGGGGGCCCTACGAGCAGTACTTC. Translation: CASRRDRGPYEQYF.

The genes are TRBV28 and TRBJ2-7; no firm D call. Germline CDR1 is MDHEN and CDR2 is SYDVKM. Trimming pared 3 bases from V and 2 bases from J, leaving 8 bases between. This CDR3 has 13 residues. This chain's CDR3 is CASSLAVPYEQYF. The DNA for the CDR3 is TGTGCCAGCAGTTTGGCCGTCCCCTACGAGCAGTACTTC.

This clone was counted only a few times. The chain links TRBV2 to TRBJ2-7; tentatively, D is TRBD1 (5 bases). This CDR3 has 11 residues. The germline CDR1 and CDR2 sequences are SNHLY and FYNNEI. The V end was cut by 6 bases, the J end by 3 bases, with 6 bases between. The CDR3 coding sequence is TGTGCCAGCAGGGGGCACTACGAGCAGTACTTC. Its translation: CASRGHYEQYF. The entire variable domain, with the rest obtained from reference TRBV2 and TRBJ2-7, is as follows: EPEVTQTPSHQVTQMGQEVILRCVPISNHLYFYWYRQILGQKVEFLVSFYNNEISEKSEIFDDQFSVERPDGSNFTLKIRSTKLEDSAMYFCASRGHYEQYFGPGTRLTVT.

The V gene is TRBV15, the J gene TRBJ1-2, with unresolved D. V shed 0 bases and J shed 4 bases, with 15 bases lying between them. The CDR3 is 16 amino acids. Looked up from germline, CDR1 is LNHNV and CDR2 is YYDKDF (reference sequence). CDR3 sequence: CATSRDLSGMGYGYTF. CDR3 DNA sequence: TGTGCCACCAGCAGAGATCTGTCGGGGATGGGCTATGGCTACACCTTC.

This chain uses TRBV15 with TRBJ2-2; D unresolved. The germline CDR1 and CDR2 sequences are LNHNV and YYDKDF (reference sequence). The CDR3 extends over 16 amino acids. V was pared by 3 bases and J by 3 bases, with 14 bases between. In nucleotides, the CDR3 is TGTGCCACCAGCAGGTACAGAGACCCTTACACCGGGGAGCTGTTTTTT. This translates into CATSRYRDPYTGELFF.

V gene TRBV7-9 combines with J gene TRBJ1-2, with a weak D call TRBD1 (5 bases). This CDR3 contains 14 residues. V lost 1 base to trimming and J lost 7 bases, with 13 bases between them. CDR1 is SEHNR and CDR2 is FQNEAQ in the germline V gene (reference sequence). The DNA of the CDR3 is TGTGCCAGCAGCTTAGAGCAGGGAATGCCTGGCTACACCTTC. Its protein is CASSLEQGMPGYTF.

V and J are TRBV4-1 and TRBJ2-7; tentative D call: TRBD1 (6 bases). The CDR3 consists of 18 residues. Germline CDR1 reads MGHRA; CDR2 reads YSYEKL. The ends were cut back, 4 bases at V and 3 bases at J, with 25 bases in the middle. For the CDR3, the DNA is TGCGCCAGCAGCCGAAGGGGATCCCCGGAGGACAGATTCTACGAGCAGTACTTC. It is translated as CASSRRGSPEDRFYEQYF.

The chain links TRBV18 to TRBJ2-1, with 7 nucleotides matching TRBD1. CDR3 length: 16 amino acids. With V trimmed by 2 bases and J by 5 bases, 9 bases remained unmatched. Per the germline V gene, CDR1 is KGHSH and CDR2 is LQKENI. The CDR3 sequence is CASSPDWDRRDNEQFF. The CDR3, as DNA: TGTGCCAGCTCACCAGATTGGGACAGAAGAGACAATGAGCAGTTCTTC. Drawing the rest from reference TRBV18 and TRBJ2-1, the complete variable domain is NAGVMQNPRHLVRRRGQEARLRCSPMKGHSHVYWYRQLPEEGLKFMVYLQKENIIDESGMPKERFSAEFPKEGPSILRIQQVVRGDSAAYFCASSPDWDRRDNEQFFGPGTRLTVL.

This clone turned up a few times. This same CDR3 is encoded by further DNA sequences in the sample. The rearrangement joins TRBV28 to TRBJ2-7; a weak D match, TRBD1 (6 bases). The germline CDR1 and CDR2 sequences are MDHEN and SYDVKM. The CDR3 has 14 residues. V gave up 4 bases and J gave up 1 base, with 11 bases separating them. The CDR3 coding sequence is TGTGCCAGCAGTTCCGCGACAGGATCCTACGAGCAGTACTTC. The encoded protein is CASSSATGSYEQYF.

The sample holds a few counts of this clone. The chain links TRBV13 to TRBJ1-1, with 10 bases fitting TRBD1. In germline, CDR1 is PRHDT, CDR2 FYEKMQ (reference sequence). V was pared by 6 bases and J by 5 bases, with 9 bases of the junction left unmatched. CDR3 length equals 15 residues. CDR3 sequence (DNA): TGTGCCAGCAGGAACCGGGACAGGGGAGGGACTGAAGCTTTCTTT. This codes for CASRNRDRGGTEAFF.

In regard to this clone: The sample contains more than one DNA sequence encoding this CDR3. The gene calls are TRBV28 and TRBJ1-2; the match to TRBD1 covers 8 bases. The CDR3 has 14 amino acids. Per the germline V gene, CDR1 is MDHEN and CDR2 is SYDVKM. V lost 5 bases and J lost 4; bases outside the gene matches: 6. The CDR3 sequence is CASSPTGGGYGYTF. In nucleotides, the CDR3 is TGTGCCAGCAGTCCAACAGGGGGTGGCTATGGCTACACCTTC.

The chain carries TRBV5-4 and TRBJ2-5; the match to TRBD2 covers 9 bases. The CDR3 has 17 residues. V was clipped by 4 bases and J by 2 bases; unmatched bases: 12. The germline V gene encodes CDR1 SGHNT and CDR2 YYREEE (reference sequence). DNA of the CDR3: TGTGCCAGCAGCGCCGCCCAGACTAGCGGAGCGCAAGAGACCCAGTACTTC. Translating it yields CASSAAQTSGAQETQYF.

The rearrangement joins TRBV14 to TRBJ2-7; the match to TRBD2 covers 11 bases. The germline V gene has CDR1 SGHDN and CDR2 FVKESK. CDR3 size: 15 residues. The trim removed 0 bases at V and 5 bases at J, leaving 3 bases unmatched. CDR3 loop: CASSQELAGVHEQYF. CDR3 coding DNA: TGTGCCAGCAGCCAAGAACTAGCGGGAGTTCACGAGCAGTACTTC.

The J gene is TRBJ1-6, the V gene TRBV6-1, with D perhaps matching TRBD1 (6 bases). With 5 bases removed from V and 7 bases from J, the gap between germline ends came to 15 bases. The germline V gene encodes CDR1 MNHNS and CDR2 SASEGT. The CDR3 spans 15 residues. CDR3 region: CASSSPGTFNSPLHF. In DNA, the CDR3 is TGTGCCAGCAGTTCCCCCGGGACATTCAATTCACCCCTCCACTTT.

This chain uses TRBV7-6 with TRBJ2-1, with 12 bases that match TRBD2. The ends lost 5 bases at V and 5 bases at J; junction bases unmatched: 10. The CDR3 loop spans 17 amino acids. The germline V gene has CDR1 SGHVS and CDR2 FNYEAQ. CDR3 sequence (DNA): TGTGCCAGCAGCCCCACCCGACTAGCGGGAGCCCACAATGAGCAGTTCTTC. The encoded protein is CASSPTRLAGAHNEQFF.

This chain connects TRBV7-2 to TRBJ2-1; D remains unclear. The CDR3 extends over 15 amino acids. CDR1 is SGHTA, CDR2 FQGNSA, per germline. The V end was cut by 1 base, the J end by 2 bases, with 9 bases between. The CDR3 DNA follows: TGTGCCAGCAGCTTAGGCGGCGCGACCTACAATGAGCAGTTCTTC. It yields the protein CASSLGGATYNEQFF.